This TCR beta chain was retrieved from a study of blood T cell repertoires in COVID-19. At the level of the study: T cells, B-cell-depleted T cells, or PBMCs provided the cDNA or gDNA that served as material.

Data came from immunoSEQ multiplex PCR; TCRdb stores just in-frame clones and leaves some out. In the table there are fewer than 65,000 clones, 70% to 90% of which are singletons. J gave up 4 bases and V 0 bases, and 7 bases lay outside the gene matches. Germline V gene lookup returns CDR1 WNHNN and CDR2 SYGVQD (reference sequence). The CDR3 is 17 amino acids. The genes are TRBV10-1 and TRBJ2-2; TRBD2 aligns across 8 bases. Sample: peripheral blood. This TCR derives from a man between 60 and 70 years old with acute or convalescent COVID-19. The CDR3 nucleotides read TGCGCCAGCAGTGAGTCGCCACTAGCGGCAGGCACCGGGGAGCTGTTTTTT. Translated, it gives CASSESPLAAGTGELFF.